A single sample is the source of the 8 T cell receptor beta chains below, sequenced in a study of shared clonotypes between healthy human individuals. Only CD45RO-negative cells positively selected for CCR7 counted as naive CD8 cells, so terminally differentiated effector memory CD45RA+ cells were excluded. Clones were sequenced by immunoSEQ multiplex PCR, and TCRdb holds only the in-frame ones, with some missing. The repertoire consists of 500,000 to 700,000 clones, with around 95% occurring once and the leading ten covering approximately 0.11%. Sequenced sample: naive CD8+ T cells sorted from blood. These TCRs come from a woman in her twenties or thirties in good health.

In its sample, this clone was seen once. CDR3 sequence: CASSLWGGEQYF. In DNA, the CDR3 is TGTGCCAGCAGTTTATGGGGAGGCGAGCAGTACTTC. The chain combines TRBV27 with TRBJ2-7; D possibly corresponds to TRBD2 (6 bases). Germline V CDR1 and CDR2: MNHEY, SMNVEV (reference sequence). The CDR3 has 12 amino acids. V shed 1 base and J shed 6 bases, with 7 bases lying between them.

The V call is TRBV2, the J call TRBJ2-1, with TRBD2 identical over 10 bases. The germline CDR1 and CDR2 sequences are SNHLY and FYNNEI. Losses at the gene ends were 8 bases for V and 6 bases for J; bases not matched to a gene: 7. This CDR3 spans 14 amino acids. The CDR3 is CASENLAGVNEQFF. CDR3 DNA: TGTGCCAGCGAGAATCTAGCGGGAGTCAATGAGCAGTTCTTC. The variable domain in full, with the rest retrieved from reference TRBV2 and TRBJ2-1, is EPEVTQTPSHQVTQMGQEVILRCVPISNHLYFYWYRQILGQKVEFLVSFYNNEISEKSEIFDDQFSVERPDGSNFTLKIRSTKLEDSAMYFCASENLAGVNEQFFGPGTRLTVL.

This clone has a single count. The chain is built from TRBV4-1 and TRBJ2-7, with 10 nucleotides matching TRBD1. The J segment lost 3 bases and the V segment lost 2 bases, leaving 10 bases of the junction unmatched. Germline CDR1 MGHRA, CDR2 YSYEKL. The CDR3 covers 17 residues. The CDR3: CASSQSTGTGVYYEQYF. The CDR3 coding sequence is TGCGCCAGCAGCCAATCTACCGGGACAGGGGTTTACTACGAGCAGTACTTC.

This chain joins TRBV27 and TRBJ2-1, with D possibly TRBD1 on 6 matching bases. V lost 5 bases and J 5 bases, leaving 13 bases between the germline ends. The CDR3 covers 14 residues. The germline CDR1 and CDR2 sequences are MNHEY and SMNVEV (reference sequence). CDR3 loop: CASSLGTNHNEQFF. The CDR3 DNA reads TGTGCCAGCAGTCTCGGGACAAATCACAATGAGCAGTTCTTC.

This chain links TRBV11-2 with TRBJ2-7, with D possibly being TRBD2 (6 bases). CDR1 and CDR2 (germline): SGHAT, FQNNGV. Trimming left V 4 bases short and J 5 bases short, with 12 bases between. This CDR3 is 13 amino acids long. The CDR3 loop is CASSSASADEQYF. CDR3 coding DNA: TGTGCCAGCAGCTCCGCTAGCGCCGACGAGCAGTACTTC.

J is TRBJ2-7 and V is TRBV28; D may correspond to TRBD1 or TRBD2 (7 bases each). Germline V gene sequence: CDR1 MDHEN, CDR2 SYDVKM. Trimming stripped 5 bases from V and 6 bases from J, with 20 bases between. CDR3 size: 15 residues. The CDR3 region is CASSPFRGRASEQYF. The DNA for the CDR3 is TGTGCCAGCAGTCCCTTCAGGGGGAGGGCCTCCGAGCAGTACTTC.

This rearrangement joins TRBV28 to TRBJ1-2, with 9 bases lining up with TRBD1. Germline CDR1 is MDHEN and CDR2 is SYDVKM. The J segment lost 8 bases and the V segment lost 8 bases, leaving 15 bases of the junction unmatched. The CDR3 covers 15 residues. CDR3 sequence (DNA): TGTGCCAGCCGGGTTCCGGACAGGGGAGGTGAGGGCTACACCTTC. Its protein product is CASRVPDRGGEGYTF.

The chain couples TRBV27 to TRBJ2-7, with D possibly matching TRBD2 (6 bases). V was shortened by 10 bases and J by 3 bases, with 16 bases between the two germline ends. CDR1 and CDR2 from the germline V gene are MNHEY and SMNVEV (reference sequence). The CDR3 has 13 amino acids. DNA of the CDR3: TGTGCCACCTCCTCCGGGACTTACTACGAGCAGTACTTC. This encodes CATSSGTYYEQYF.